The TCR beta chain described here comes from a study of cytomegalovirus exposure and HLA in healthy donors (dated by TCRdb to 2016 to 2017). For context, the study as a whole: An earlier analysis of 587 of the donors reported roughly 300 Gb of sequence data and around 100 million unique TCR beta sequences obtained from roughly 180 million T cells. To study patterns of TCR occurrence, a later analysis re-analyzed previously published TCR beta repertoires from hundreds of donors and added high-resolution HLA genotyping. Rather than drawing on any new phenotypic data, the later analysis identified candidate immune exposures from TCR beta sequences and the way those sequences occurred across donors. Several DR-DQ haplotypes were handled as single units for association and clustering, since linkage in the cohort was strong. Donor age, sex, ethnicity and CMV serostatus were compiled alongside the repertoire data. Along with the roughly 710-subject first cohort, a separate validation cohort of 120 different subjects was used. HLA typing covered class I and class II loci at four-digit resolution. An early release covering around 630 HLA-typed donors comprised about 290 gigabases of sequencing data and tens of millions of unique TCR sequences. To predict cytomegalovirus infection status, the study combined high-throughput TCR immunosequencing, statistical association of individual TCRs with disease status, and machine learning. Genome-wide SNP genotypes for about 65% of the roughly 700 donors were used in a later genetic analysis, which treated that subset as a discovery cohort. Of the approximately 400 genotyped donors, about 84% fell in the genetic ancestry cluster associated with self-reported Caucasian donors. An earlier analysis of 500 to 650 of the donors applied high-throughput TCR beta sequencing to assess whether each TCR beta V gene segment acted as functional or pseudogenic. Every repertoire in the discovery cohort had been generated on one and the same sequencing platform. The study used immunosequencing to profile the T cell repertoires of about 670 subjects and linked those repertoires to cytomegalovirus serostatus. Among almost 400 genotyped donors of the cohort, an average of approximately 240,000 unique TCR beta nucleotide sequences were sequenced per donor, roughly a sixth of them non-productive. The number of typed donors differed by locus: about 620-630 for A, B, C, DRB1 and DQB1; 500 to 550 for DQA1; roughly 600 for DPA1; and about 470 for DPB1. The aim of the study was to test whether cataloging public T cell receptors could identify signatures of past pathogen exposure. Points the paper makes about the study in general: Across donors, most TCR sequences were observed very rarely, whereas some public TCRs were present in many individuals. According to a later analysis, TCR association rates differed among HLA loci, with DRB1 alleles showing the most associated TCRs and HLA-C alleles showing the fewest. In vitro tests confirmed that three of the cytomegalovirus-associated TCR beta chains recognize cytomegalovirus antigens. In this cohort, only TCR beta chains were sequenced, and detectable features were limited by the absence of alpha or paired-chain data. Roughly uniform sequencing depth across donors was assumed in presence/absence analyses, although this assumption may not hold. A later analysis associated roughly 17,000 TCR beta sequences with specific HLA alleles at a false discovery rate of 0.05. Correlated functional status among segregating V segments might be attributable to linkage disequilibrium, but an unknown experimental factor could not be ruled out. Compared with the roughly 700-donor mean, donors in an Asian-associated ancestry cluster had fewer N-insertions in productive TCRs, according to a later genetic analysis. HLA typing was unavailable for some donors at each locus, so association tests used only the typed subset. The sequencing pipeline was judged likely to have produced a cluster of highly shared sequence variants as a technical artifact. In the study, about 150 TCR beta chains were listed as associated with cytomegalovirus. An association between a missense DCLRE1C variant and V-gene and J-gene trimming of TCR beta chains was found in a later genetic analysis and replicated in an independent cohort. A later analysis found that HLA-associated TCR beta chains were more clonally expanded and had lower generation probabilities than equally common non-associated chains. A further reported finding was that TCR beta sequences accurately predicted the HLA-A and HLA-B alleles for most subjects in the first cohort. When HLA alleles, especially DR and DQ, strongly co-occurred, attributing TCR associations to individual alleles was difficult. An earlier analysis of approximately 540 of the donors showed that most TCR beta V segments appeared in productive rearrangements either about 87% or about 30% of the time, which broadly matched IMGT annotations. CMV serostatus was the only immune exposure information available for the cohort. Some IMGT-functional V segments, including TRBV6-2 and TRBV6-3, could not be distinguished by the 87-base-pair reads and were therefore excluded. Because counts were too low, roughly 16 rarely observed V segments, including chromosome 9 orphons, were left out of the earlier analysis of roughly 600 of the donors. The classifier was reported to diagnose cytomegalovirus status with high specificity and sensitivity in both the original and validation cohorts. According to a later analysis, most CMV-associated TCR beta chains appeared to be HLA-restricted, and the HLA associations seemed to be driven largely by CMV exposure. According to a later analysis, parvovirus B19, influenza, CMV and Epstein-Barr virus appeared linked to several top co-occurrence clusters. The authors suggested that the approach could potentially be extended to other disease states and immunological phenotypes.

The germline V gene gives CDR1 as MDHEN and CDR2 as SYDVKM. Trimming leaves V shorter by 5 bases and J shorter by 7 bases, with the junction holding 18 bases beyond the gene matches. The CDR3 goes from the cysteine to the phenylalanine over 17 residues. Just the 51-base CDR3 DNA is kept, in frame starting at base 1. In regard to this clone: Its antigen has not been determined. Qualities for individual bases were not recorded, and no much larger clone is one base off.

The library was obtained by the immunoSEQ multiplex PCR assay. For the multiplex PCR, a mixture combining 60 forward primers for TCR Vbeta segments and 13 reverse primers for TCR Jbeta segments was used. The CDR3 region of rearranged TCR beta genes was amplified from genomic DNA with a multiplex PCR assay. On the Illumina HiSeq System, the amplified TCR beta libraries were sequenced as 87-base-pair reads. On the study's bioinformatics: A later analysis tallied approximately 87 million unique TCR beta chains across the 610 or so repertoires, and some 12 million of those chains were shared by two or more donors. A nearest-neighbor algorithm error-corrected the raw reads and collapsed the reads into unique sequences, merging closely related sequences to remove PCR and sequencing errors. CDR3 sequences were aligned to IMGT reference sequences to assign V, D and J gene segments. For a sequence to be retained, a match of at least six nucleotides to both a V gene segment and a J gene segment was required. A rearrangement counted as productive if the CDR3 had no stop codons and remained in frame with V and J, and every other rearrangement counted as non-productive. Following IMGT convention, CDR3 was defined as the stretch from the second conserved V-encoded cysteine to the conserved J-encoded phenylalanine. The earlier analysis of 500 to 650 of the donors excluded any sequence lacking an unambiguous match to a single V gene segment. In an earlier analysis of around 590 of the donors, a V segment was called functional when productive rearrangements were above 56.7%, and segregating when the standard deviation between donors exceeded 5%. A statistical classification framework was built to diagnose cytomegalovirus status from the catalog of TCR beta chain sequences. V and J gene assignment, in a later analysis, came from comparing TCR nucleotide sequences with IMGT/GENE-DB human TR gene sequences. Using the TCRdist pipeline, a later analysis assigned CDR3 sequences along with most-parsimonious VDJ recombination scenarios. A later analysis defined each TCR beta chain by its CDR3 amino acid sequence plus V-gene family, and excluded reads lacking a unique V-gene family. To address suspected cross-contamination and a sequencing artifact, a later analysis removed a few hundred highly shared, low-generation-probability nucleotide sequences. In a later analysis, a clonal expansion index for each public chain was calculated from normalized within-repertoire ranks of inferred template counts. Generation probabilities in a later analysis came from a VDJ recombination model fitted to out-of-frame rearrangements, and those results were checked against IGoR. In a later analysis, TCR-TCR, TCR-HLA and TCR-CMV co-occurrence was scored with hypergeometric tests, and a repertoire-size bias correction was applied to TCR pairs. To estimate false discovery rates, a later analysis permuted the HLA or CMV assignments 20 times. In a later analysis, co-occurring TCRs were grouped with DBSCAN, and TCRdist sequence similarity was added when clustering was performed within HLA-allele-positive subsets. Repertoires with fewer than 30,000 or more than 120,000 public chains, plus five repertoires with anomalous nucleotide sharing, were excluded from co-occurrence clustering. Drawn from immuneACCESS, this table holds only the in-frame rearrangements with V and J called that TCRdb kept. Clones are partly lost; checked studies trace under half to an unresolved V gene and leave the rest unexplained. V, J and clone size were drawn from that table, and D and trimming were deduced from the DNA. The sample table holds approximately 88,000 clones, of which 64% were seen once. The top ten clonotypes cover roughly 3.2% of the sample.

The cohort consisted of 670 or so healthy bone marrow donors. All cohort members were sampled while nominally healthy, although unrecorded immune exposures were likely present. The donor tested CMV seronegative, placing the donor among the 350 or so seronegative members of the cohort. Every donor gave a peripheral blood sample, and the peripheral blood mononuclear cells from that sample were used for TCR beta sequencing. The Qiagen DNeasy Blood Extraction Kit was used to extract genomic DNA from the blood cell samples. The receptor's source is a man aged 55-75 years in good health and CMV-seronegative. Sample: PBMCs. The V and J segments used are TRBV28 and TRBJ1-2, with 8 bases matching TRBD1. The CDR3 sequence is CASSPPPGQGPEVGYTF. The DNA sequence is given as TGTGCCAGCAGTCCCCCCCCCGGACAGGGACCGGAAGTTGGCTACACCTTC.